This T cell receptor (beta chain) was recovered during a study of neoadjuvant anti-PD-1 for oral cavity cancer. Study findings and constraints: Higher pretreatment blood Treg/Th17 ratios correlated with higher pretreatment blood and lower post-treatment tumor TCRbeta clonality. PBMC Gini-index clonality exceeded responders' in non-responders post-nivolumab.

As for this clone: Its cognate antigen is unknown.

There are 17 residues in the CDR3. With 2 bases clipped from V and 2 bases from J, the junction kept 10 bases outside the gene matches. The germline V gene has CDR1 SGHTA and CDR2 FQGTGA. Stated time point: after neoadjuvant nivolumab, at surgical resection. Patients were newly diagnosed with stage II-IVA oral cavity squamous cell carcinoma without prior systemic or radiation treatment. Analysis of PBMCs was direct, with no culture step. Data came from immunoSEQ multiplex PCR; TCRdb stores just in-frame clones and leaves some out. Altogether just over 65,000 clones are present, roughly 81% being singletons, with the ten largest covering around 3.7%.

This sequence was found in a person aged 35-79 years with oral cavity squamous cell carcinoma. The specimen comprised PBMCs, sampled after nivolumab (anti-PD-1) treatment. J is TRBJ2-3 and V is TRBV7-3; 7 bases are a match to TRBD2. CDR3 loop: CASSLGFSREPTDTQYF. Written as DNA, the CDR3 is TGTGCCAGCAGCTTAGGGTTTTCGCGGGAGCCCACAGATACGCAGTATTTT. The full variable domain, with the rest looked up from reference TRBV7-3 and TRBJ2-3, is GAGVSQTPSNKVTEKGKYVELRCDPISGHTALYWYRQSLGQGPEFLIYFQGTGAADDSGLPNDRFFAVRPEGSVSTLKIQRTERGDSAVYLCASSLGFSREPTDTQYFGPGTRLTVL.